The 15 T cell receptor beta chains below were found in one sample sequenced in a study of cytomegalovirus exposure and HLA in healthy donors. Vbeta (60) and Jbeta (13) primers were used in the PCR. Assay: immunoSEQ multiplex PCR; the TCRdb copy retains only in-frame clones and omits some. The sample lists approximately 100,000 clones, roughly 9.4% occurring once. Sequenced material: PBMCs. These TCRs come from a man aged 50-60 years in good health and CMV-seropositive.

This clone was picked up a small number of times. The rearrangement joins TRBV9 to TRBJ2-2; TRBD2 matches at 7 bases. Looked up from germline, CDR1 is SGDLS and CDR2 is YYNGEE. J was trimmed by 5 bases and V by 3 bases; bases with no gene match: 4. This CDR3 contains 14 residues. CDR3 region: CASSAGRTTGELFF. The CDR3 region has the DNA TGTGCCAGCAGCGCCGGGAGGACAACCGGGGAGCTGTTTTTT.

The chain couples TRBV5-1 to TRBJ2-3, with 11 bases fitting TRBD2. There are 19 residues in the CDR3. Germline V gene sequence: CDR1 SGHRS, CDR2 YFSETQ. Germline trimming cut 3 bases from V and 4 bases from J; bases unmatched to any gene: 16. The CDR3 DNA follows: TGCGCCAGCAGCTCGCGCCGGGACTCTAGCGGGAGGAATGCAGATACGCAGTATTTT. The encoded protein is CASSSRRDSSGRNADTQYF.

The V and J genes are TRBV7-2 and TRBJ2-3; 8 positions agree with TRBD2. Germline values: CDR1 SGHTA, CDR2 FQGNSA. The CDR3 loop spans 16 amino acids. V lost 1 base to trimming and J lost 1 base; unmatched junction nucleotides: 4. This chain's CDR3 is CASSLETGGGTDTQYF. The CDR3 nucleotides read TGTGCCAGCAGCTTAGAGACGGGAGGGGGCACAGATACGCAGTATTTT.

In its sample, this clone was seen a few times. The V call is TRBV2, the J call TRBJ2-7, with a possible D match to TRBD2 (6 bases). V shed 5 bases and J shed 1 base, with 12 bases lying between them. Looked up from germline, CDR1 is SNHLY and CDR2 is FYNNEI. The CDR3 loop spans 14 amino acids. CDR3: CASSRRDGSYEQYF. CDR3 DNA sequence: TGTGCCAGCAGTAGGCGGGACGGTTCCTACGAGCAGTACTTC.

Here the CDR3 reads CASRFPTGQRTGELFF. In DNA, the CDR3 is TGTGCCAGCCGATTCCCTACGGGACAGAGGACCGGGGAGCTGTTTTTT. The J gene is TRBJ2-2, the V gene TRBV27; 7 bases are a match to TRBD1. Germline CDR1 reads MNHEY; CDR2 reads SMNVEV (reference sequence). This CDR3 spans 16 amino acids. The J segment lost 5 bases and the V segment lost 8 bases, leaving 14 bases of the junction unmatched.

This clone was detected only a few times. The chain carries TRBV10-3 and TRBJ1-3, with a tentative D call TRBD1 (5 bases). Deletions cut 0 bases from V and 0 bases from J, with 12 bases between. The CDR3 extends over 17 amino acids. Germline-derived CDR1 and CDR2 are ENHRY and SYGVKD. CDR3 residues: CAISESGVPISGNTIYF. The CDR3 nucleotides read TGTGCCATCAGTGAGTCAGGGGTCCCCATCTCTGGAAACACCATATATTTT.

CDR3 residues: CASSYDKEETQYF. CDR3 bases: TGTGCCAGCAGTTATGACAAAGAAGAGACCCAGTACTTC. The chain joins TRBV28 to TRBJ2-5; D not certain. Germline V gives CDR1 MDHEN, CDR2 SYDVKM. The CDR3 totals 13 residues. V was pared by 4 bases and J by 3 bases, with 9 bases between.

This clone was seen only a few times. CDR3 loop: CASSSFGQGSIYEQYF. The DNA for the CDR3 is TGTGCCAGCAGTTCTTTTGGACAGGGGTCAATTTACGAGCAGTACTTC. The chain joins TRBV27 to TRBJ2-7; 9 bases align to TRBD1. Trimming took 4 bases from V and 4 from J; bases not matched to a gene: 11. CDR3 length: 16 residues. Per germline, CDR1 MNHEY and CDR2 SMNVEV (reference sequence).

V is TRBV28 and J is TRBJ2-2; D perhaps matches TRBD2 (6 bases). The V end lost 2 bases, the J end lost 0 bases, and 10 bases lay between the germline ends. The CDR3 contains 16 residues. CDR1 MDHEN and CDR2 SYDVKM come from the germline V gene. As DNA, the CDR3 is TGTGCCAGCAGTTTAGTAGCGGAACCGAACACCGGGGAGCTGTTTTTT. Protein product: CASSLVAEPNTGELFF.

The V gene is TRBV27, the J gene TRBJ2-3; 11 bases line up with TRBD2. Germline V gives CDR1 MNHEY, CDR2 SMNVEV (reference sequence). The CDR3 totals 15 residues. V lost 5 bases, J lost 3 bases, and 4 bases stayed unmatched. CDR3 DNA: TGTGCCAGCAGTCTACTAGCGGGAGAAACAGATACGCAGTATTTT. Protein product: CASSLLAGETDTQYF.

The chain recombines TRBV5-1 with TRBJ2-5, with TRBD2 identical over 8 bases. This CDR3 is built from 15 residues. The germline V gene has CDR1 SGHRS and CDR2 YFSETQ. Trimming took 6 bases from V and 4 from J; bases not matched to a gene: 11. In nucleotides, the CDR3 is TGCGCCAGCACCAGGAAAAGCGGGAGTGGAGAGACCCAGTACTTC. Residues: CASTRKSGSGETQYF.

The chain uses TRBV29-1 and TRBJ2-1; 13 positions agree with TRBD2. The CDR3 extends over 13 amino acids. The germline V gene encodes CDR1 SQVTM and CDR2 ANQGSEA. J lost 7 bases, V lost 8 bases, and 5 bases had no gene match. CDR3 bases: TGCAGCACGGGACTAGCGGGATATAATGAGCAGTTCTTC. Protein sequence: CSTGLAGYNEQFF.

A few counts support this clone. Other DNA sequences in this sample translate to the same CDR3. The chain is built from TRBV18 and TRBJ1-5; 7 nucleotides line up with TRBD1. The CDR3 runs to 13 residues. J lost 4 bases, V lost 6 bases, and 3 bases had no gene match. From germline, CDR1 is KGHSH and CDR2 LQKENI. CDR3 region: CASSPGGNQPQHF. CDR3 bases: TGTGCCAGCTCCCCAGGGGGGAATCAGCCCCAGCATTTT. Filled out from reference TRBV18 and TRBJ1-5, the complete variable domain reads NAGVMQNPRHLVRRRGQEARLRCSPMKGHSHVYWYRQLPEEGLKFMVYLQKENIIDESGMPKERFSAEFPKEGPSILRIQQVVRGDSAAYFCASSPGGNQPQHFGDGTRLSIL.

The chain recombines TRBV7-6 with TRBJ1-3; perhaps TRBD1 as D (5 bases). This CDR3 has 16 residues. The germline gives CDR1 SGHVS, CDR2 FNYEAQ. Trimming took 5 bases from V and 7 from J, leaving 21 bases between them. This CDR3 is CASSPRSAGFGNTIYF. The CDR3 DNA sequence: TGTGCCAGCAGCCCCAGGAGTGCAGGGTTTGGGAACACCATATATTTT.

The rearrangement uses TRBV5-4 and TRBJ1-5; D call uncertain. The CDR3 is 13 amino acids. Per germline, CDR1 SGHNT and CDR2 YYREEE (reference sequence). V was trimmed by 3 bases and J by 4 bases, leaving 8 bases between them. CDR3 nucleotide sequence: TGTGCCAGCAGCTCCTACGCGAATCAGCCCCAGCATTTT. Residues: CASSSYANQPQHF. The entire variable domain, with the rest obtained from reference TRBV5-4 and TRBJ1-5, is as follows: ETGVTQSPTHLIKTRGQQVTLRCSSQSGHNTVSWYQQALGQGPQFIFQYYREEENGRGNFPPRFSGLQFPNYSSELNVNALELDDSALYLCASSSYANQPQHFGDGTRLSIL.